This T cell receptor beta chain was recorded in a study of T-cell memory formation after mild COVID-19. TCR alpha and TCR beta cDNA libraries carrying sample barcodes and UMIs came from 5'RACE with constant-segment primers. TCRdb used MiXCR to reprocess the 5' RACE reads, holding one entry per CDR3 protein. The sample consists of hundreds of thousands of distinct CDR3 sequences, roughly 17% of them appearing once. V was cut by 7 bases and J by 6 bases, with 19 bases left in between. The CDR3 is 14 amino acids. Germline V gene data show CDR1 as MNHEY and CDR2 as SMNVEV (reference sequence). This TCR came from a man younger than 30 who had mild COVID-19 (a few samples of this study predate the infection). Cell type and time point are not known. The V gene is TRBV27, the J gene TRBJ2-7, with D possibly TRBD1 on 6 matching bases. The sample was PBMCs or a T cell subset sorted from them (not recorded which). CDR3 protein: CASTPWVGAGEQYV. The CDR3, as DNA: TGTGCCAGCACCCCATGGGTGGGGGCCGGCGAGCAGTACGTC.